This T cell receptor beta chain was captured by sequencing in a study of Ad26.COV2.S vaccination and SARS-CoV-2 variants. The treatment: 19 received Ad26.COV2.S at low or high dose, single or two shots; 5 received placebo; per-sample allocation not given. Samples were taken on day 63 after the first vaccine or placebo injection. This clone has just one count. Other DNA sequences of this sample code for an identical CDR3. Trimming cost V 6 bases and J 5 bases, with 13 bases left between them. Germline CDR1 SGHTA, CDR2 FQGNSA. The CDR3 spans 13 residues. TCRdb's table, derived via immunoSEQ multiplex PCR, lists solely in-frame clones and lacks some. Found here are approximately 350,000 clones, 83% of them singletons; the top ten hold just under 7.5%.

The V call is TRBV7-2, the J call TRBJ2-5; D is undetermined. This clonotype was obtained from a person between 18 and 65 years old who received the Ad26.COV2.S COVID-19 vaccine or a placebo. Sequenced material: peripheral blood, taken in a trial of Ad26.COV2.S vaccine versus placebo. CDR3 in amino acids: CASSVGPRETQYF. CDR3 in DNA: TGTGCCAGCAGTGTGGGCCCAAGGGAGACCCAGTACTTC.